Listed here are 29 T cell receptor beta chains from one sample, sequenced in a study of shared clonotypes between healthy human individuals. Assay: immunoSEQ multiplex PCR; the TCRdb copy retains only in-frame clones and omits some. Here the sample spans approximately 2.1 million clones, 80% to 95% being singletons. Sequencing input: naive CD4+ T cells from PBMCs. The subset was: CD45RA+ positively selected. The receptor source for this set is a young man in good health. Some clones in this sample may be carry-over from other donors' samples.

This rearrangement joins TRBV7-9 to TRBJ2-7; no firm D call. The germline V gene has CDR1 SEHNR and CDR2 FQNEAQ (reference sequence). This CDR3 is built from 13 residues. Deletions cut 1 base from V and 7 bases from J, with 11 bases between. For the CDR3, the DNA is TGTGCCAGCAGCTTAGAACCTCCTTGGGAGCAGTACTTC. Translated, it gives CASSLEPPWEQYF.

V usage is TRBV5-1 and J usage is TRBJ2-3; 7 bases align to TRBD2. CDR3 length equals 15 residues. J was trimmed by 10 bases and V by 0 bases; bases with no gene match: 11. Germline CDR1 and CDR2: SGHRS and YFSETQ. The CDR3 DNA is TGCGCCAGCAGCTTGGGAGGGGCGGGGGATAGAGCGCAGTATTTT. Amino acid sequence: CASSLGGAGDRAQYF.

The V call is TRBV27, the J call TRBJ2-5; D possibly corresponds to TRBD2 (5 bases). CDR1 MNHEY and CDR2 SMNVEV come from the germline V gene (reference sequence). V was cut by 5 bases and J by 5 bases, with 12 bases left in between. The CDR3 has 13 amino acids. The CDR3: CASSPRVGETQYF. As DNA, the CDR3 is TGTGCCAGCAGTCCGAGGGTCGGGGAGACCCAGTACTTC.

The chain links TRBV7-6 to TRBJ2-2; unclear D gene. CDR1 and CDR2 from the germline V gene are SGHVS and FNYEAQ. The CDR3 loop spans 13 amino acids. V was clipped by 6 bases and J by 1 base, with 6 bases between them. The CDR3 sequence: CASSTRNTGELFF. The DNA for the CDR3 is TGTGCCAGCAGTACCAGGAACACCGGGGAGCTGTTTTTT.

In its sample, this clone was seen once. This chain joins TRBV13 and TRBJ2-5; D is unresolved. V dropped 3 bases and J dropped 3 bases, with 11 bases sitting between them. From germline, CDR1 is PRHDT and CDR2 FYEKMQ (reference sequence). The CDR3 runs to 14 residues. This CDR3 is CASSFPRQEETQYF. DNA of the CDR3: TGTGCCAGCAGCTTTCCTCGGCAGGAAGAGACCCAGTACTTC.

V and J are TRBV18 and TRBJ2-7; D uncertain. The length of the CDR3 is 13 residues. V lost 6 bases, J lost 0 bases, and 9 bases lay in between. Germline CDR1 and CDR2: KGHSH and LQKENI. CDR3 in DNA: TGTGCCAGCTCCTCAGGCCTCTCCTACGAGCAGTACTTC. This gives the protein CASSSGLSYEQYF.

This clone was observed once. The CDR3 loop is CASSLDKFPDTQYF. The CDR3 nucleotides read TGTGCCAGCAGCTTAGATAAGTTCCCAGATACGCAGTATTTT. The chain uses TRBV11-2 and TRBJ2-3; D gene uncertain. Deletions cut 0 bases from V and 4 bases from J, with 8 bases between. CDR1 and CDR2 from the germline V gene are SGHAT and FQNNGV. This CDR3 spans 14 amino acids.

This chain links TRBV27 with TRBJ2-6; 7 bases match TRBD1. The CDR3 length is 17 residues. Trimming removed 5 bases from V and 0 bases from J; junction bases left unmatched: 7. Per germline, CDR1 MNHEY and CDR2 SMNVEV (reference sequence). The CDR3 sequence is CASSIRQGPSGANVLTF. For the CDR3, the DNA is TGTGCCAGCAGTATTCGACAGGGCCCCTCTGGGGCCAACGTCCTGACTTTC.

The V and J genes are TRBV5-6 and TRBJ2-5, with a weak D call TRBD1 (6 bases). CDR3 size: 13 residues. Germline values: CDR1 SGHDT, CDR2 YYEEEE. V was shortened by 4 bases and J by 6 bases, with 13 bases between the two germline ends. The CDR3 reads CASSAAGAKTQYF. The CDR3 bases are TGTGCCAGCAGCGCAGCAGGGGCGAAGACCCAGTACTTC.

The CDR3, as DNA: TGTGCCAGCAGCCCCGGACAGGCCTCTAATGAAAAACTGTTTTTT. The encoded protein is CASSPGQASNEKLFF. This chain links TRBV7-9 with TRBJ1-4, with TRBD1 matching over 7 bases. V lost 5 bases and J lost 3; bases outside the gene matches: 6. The germline CDR1 and CDR2 sequences are SEHNR and FQNEAQ (reference sequence). The CDR3 spans 15 residues.

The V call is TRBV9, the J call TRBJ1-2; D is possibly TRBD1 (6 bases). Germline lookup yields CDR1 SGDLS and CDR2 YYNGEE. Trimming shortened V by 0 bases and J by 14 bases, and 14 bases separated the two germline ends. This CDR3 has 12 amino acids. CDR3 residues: CASSVDGGRGTF. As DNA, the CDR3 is TGTGCCAGCAGCGTAGATGGGGGGCGAGGGACCTTC.

In nucleotides, the CDR3 is TGCGCCAGCAGCTTGGGTATCGTTTCCCAAGGGAACTATGGCTACACCTTC. Translated: CASSLGIVSQGNYGYTF. This chain links TRBV5-1 with TRBJ1-2; D not resolved. This CDR3 is built from 17 residues. Germline V CDR1 and CDR2: SGHRS, YFSETQ. V was shortened by 0 bases and J by 2 bases, with 17 bases between the two germline ends.

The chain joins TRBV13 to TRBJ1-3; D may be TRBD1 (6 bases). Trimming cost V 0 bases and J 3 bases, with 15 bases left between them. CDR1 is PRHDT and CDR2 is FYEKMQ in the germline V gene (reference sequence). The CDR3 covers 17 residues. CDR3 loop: CASSLGQGRMSGNTIYF. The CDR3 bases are TGTGCCAGCAGCTTAGGACAGGGAAGGATGAGTGGAAACACCATATATTTT.

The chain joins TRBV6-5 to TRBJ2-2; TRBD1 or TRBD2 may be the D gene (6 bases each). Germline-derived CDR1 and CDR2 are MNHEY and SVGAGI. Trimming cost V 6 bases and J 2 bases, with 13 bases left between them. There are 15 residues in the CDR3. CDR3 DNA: TGTGCCAGCAGGGAACAGGGAGGAAACACCGGGGAGCTGTTTTTT. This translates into CASREQGGNTGELFF.

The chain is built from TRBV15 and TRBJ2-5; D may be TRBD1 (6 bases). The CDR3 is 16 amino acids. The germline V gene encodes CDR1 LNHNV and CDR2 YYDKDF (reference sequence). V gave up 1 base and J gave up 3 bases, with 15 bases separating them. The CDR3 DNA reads TGTGCCACCAGCAGAGCGCTTAGAGGGGGAGAAGAGACCCAGTACTTC. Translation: CATSRALRGGEETQYF. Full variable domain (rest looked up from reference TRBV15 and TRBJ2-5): DAMVIQNPRYQVTQFGKPVTLSCSQTLNHNVMYWYQQKSSQAPKLLFHYYDKDFNNEADTPDNFQSRRPNTSFCFLDIRSPGLGDTAMYLCATSRALRGGEETQYFGPGTRLLVL.

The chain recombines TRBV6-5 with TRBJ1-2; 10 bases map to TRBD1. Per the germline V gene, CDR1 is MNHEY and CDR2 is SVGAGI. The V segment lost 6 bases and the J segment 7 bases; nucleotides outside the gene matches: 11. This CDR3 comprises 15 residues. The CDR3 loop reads CASRGQGTRLGGYTF. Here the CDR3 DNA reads TGTGCCAGCAGGGGACAGGGGACTAGACTAGGTGGCTACACCTTC.

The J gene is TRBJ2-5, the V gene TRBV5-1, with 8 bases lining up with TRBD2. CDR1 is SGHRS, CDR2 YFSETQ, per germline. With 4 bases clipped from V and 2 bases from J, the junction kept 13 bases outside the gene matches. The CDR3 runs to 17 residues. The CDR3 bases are TGCGCCAGCAGCCAACGAACGGGACTAGGGGTTCAAGAGACCCAGTACTTC. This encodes CASSQRTGLGVQETQYF.

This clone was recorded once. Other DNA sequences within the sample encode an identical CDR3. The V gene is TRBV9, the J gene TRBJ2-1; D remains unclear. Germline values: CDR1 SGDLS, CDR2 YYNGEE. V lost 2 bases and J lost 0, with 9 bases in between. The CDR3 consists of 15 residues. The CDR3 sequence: CASSVDLSSYNEQFF. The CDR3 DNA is TGTGCCAGCAGCGTGGACCTTAGCTCCTACAATGAGCAGTTCTTC.

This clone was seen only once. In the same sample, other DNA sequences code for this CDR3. This CDR3 reads CASSSGPTTNEKLFF. The DNA of the CDR3 is TGCGCCAGCAGCTCCGGGCCTACAACTAATGAAAAACTGTTTTTT. The J gene is TRBJ1-4, the V gene TRBV5-1; no reliable D call. The V and J ends lost 3 bases and 0 bases respectively, with 9 bases between them. This CDR3 is built from 15 residues. Germline values: CDR1 SGHRS, CDR2 YFSETQ.

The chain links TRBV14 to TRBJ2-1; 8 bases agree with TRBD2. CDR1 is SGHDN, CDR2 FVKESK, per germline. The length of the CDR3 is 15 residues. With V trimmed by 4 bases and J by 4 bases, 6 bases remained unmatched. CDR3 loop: CASSLSTSAYNEQFF. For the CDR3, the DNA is TGTGCCAGCAGCCTATCGACTAGCGCTTACAATGAGCAGTTCTTC.

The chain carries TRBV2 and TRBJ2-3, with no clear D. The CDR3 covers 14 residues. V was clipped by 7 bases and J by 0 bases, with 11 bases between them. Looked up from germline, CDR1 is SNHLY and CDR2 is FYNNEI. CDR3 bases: TGTGCCAGCACTAGGCAGGTTAGCACAGATACGCAGTATTTT. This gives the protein CASTRQVSTDTQYF.

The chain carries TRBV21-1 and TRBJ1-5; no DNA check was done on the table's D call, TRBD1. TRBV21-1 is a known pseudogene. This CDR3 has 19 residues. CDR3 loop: CASSNSLERQGTFVQPQHF. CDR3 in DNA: TGTGCCAGCAGCAATTCTCTCGAGAGACAGGGGACGTTCGTTCAGCCCCAGCATTTT.

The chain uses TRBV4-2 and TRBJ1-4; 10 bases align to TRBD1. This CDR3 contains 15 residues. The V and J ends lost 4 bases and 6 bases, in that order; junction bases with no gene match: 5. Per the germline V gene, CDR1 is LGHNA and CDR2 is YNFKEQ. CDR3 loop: CASSRAGTGDEKLFF. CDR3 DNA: TGTGCCAGCAGCCGAGCCGGGACAGGGGATGAAAAACTGTTTTTT.

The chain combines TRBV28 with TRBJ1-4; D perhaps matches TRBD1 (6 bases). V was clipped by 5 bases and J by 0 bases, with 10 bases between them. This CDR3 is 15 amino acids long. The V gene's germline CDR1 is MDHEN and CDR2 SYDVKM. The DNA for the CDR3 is TGTGCCAGCAGTCCCACAGGGTCAACTAATGAAAAACTGTTTTTT. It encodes CASSPTGSTNEKLFF.

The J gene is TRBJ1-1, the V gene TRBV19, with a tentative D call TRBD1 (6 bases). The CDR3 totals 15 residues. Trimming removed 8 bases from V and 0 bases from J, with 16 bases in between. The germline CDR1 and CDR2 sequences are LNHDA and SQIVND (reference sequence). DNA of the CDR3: TGTGCCAGTGACGGGGACGGGACAATGAACACTGAAGCTTTCTTT. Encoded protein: CASDGDGTMNTEAFF.

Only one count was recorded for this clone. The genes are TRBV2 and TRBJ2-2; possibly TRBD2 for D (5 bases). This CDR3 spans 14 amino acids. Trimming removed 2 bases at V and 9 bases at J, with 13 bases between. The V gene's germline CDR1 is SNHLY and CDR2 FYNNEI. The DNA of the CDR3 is TGTGCCAGCAGTGAAAGGTCTAGCCGCCGGGAGCTGTTTTTT. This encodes CASSERSSRRELFF.

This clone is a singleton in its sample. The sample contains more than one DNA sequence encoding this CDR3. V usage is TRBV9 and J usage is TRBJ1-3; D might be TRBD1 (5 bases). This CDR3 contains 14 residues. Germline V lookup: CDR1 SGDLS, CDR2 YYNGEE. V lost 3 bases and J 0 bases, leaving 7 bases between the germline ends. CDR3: CASSGGLSGNTIYF. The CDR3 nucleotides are TGTGCCAGCAGCGGGGGCCTCTCTGGAAACACCATATATTTT.

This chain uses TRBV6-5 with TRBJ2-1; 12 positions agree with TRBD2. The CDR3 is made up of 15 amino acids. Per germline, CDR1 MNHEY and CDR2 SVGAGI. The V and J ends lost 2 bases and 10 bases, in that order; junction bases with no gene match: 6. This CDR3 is CASSYGSSGRVEQFF. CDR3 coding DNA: TGTGCCAGCAGTTACGGTTCTAGCGGGAGGGTAGAGCAGTTCTTC.

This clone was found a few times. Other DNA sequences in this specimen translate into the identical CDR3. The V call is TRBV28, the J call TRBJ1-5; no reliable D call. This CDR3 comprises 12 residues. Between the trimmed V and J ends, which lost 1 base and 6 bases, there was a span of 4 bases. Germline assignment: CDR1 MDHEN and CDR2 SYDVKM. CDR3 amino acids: CASSLLSQPQHF. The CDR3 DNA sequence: TGTGCCAGCAGTTTATTGAGTCAGCCCCAGCATTTT.